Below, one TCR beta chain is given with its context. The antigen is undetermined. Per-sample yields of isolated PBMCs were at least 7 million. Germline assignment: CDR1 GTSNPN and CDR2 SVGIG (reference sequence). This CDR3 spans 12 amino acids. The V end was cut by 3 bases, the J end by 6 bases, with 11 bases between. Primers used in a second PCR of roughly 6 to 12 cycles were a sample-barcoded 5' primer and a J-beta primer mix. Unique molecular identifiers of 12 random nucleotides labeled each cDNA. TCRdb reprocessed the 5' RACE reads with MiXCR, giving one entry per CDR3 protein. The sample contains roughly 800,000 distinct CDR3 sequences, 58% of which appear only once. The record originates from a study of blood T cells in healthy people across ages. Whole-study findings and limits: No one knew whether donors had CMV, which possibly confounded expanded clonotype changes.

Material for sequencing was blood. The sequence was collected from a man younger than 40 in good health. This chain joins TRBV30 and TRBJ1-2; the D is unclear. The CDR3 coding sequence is TGTGCCTGGAGGGGCGGAGTTCATGGCTACACCTTC. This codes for CAWRGGVHGYTF.